This section outlines one T cell receptor (beta chain) sequence together with its context. Its antigen remains unidentified. These data originate in a study of shared clonotypes between healthy human individuals. Terminally differentiated effector memory CD45RA+ cells were excluded from the naive CD8 cells, which were CD45RO-negative and positively selected for CCR7. General study points: The donor pool, a small one, limited the genetic and exposure-history diversity represented.

Clones were read by immunoSEQ multiplex PCR, and TCRdb kept only the in-frame ones, dropping some. Of over 2 million clones detected, about 95% appear once; the ten largest clones hold roughly 1.1%. This clonotype originated in a man aged 18 to 30 in good health. The material sequenced was naive CD8+ T cells sorted from blood.

CDR3 sequence (DNA): TGTGCCAGCAGCCACCGAAAGGGGACTAGCGGGGGCAATGAGCAGTTCTTC. Translation: CASSHRKGTSGGNEQFF. The chain links TRBV14 to TRBJ2-1, with TRBD2 identical over 14 bases. CDR3 length equals 17 residues. Trimming cost V 3 bases and J 6 bases; bases outside gene matches: 7. Per germline, CDR1 SGHDN and CDR2 FVKESK.